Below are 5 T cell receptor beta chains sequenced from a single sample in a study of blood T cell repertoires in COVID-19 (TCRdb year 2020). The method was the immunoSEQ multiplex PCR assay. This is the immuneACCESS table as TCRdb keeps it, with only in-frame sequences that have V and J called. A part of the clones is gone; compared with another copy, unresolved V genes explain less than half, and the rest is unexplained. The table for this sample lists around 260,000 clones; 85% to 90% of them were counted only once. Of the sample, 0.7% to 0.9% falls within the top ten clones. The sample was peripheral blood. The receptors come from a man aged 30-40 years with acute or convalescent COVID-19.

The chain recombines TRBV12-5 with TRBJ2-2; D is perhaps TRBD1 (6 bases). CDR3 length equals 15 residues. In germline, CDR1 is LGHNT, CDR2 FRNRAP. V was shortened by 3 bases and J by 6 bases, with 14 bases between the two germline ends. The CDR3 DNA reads TGTGCTAGTGGTTTTGTACAGGGCTCGTCCGGGGAGCTGTTTTTT. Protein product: CASGFVQGSSGELFF.

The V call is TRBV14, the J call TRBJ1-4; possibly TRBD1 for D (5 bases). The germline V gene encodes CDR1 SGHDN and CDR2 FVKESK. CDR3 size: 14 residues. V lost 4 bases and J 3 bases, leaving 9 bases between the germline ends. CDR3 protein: CASSLGGSNEKLFF. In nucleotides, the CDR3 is TGTGCCAGCAGCCTCGGGGGTTCTAATGAAAAACTGTTTTTT.

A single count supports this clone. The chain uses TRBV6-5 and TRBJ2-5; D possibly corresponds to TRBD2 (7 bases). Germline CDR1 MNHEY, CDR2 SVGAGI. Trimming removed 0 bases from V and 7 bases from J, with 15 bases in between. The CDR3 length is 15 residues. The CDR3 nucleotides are TGTGCCAGCAGTTACTCGGGGGGGCAGGGAGGGACCCAGTACTTC. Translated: CASSYSGGQGGTQYF.

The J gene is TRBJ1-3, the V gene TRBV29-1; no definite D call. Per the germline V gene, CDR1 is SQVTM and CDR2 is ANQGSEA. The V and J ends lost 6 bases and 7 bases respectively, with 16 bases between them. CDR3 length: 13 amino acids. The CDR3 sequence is CSVKGSGFNTIYF. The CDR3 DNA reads TGCAGCGTCAAAGGGTCGGGGTTCAACACCATATATTTT.

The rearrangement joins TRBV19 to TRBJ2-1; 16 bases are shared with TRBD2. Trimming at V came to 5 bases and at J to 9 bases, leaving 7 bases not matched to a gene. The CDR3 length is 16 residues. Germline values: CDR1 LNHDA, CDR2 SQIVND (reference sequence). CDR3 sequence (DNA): TGTGCCAGTAGTCCCGGGACTAGCGGGAGGGCAGGTGAGCAGTTCTTC. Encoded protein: CASSPGTSGRAGEQFF.